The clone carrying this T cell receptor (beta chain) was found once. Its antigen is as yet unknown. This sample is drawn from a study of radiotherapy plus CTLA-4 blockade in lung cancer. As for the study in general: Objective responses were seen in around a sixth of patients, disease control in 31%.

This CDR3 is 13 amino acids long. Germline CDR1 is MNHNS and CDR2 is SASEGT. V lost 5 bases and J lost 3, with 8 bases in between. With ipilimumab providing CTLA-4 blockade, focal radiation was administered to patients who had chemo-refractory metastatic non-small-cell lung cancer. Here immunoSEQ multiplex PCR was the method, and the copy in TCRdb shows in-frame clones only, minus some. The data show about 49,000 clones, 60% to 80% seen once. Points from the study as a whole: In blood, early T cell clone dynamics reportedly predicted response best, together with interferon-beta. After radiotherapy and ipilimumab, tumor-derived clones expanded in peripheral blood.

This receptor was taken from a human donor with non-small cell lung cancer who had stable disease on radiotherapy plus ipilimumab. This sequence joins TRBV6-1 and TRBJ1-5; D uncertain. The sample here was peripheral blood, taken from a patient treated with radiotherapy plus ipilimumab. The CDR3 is CASSSSNNQPQHF. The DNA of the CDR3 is TGTGCCAGCAGTAGCTCGAACAATCAGCCCCAGCATTTT.